The 14 T cell receptor beta chains below were found in one sample sequenced in a study of CD8 T cells in Susac syndrome (dated by TCRdb to the late 2010s). The library relied on the immunoSEQ multiplex PCR assay. RNA was extracted using the RNeasy kit, and roughly 0.5 to 1 microgram was reverse transcribed with random hexamers. Clones were called with MiXCR by TCRdb after fastp trimmed the public reads at Q25, and only in-frame beta chains were retained. Merged by CDR3 protein, the rows form single entries marked with the most common genes and DNA. The sample table holds about 85,000 distinct CDR3 sequences, of which 95% were seen once. The ten largest clones represent 0.4% to 0.5% of the sample. The sequencing sample was made of CD8+ T cells from PBMCs. The receptors shown here come from a human donor with Susac syndrome.

The chain uses TRBV25-1 and TRBJ1-2, with 7 bases lining up with TRBD1. Germline lookup yields CDR1 MGHDK and CDR2 SYGVNS. Trimming cost V 1 base and J 5 bases; bases outside gene matches: 10. The CDR3 runs 16 residues. CDR3 amino acids: CASSEWPMEGAYGYTF. CDR3 DNA: TGTGCCAGCAGTGAATGGCCGATGGAGGGGGCGTATGGCTACACCTTC.

The chain combines TRBV14 with TRBJ2-3; tentatively, D is TRBD2 (6 bases). This CDR3 spans 16 amino acids. Germline assignment: CDR1 SGHDN and CDR2 FVKESK. Trimming left V 5 bases short and J 5 bases short, with 20 bases between. In nucleotides, the CDR3 is TGTGCCAGCAGCGGAAGCGGGTCCTCCCTGGTAGATACGCAGTATTTT. Its protein is CASSGSGSSLVDTQYF.

This chain links TRBV5-4 with TRBJ2-1; TRBD2 aligns across 7 bases. The ends lost 6 bases at V and 4 bases at J; junction bases unmatched: 10. The germline V gene encodes CDR1 SGHNT and CDR2 YYREEE (reference sequence). CDR3 length: 15 residues. In DNA, the CDR3 is TGTGCCAGCATCCCGGCCGGGGGGACTTACAATGAGCAGTTCTTC. Translation gives CASIPAGGTYNEQFF.

This chain connects TRBV27 to TRBJ2-7; D is undetermined. V lost 4 bases and J lost 2, with 12 bases in between. The CDR3 sequence is 14 residues long. Germline lookup yields CDR1 MNHEY and CDR2 SMNVEV (reference sequence). The CDR3 bases are TGTGCCAGCAGTTCGGGCGGACCCACCTACGAGCAGTACTTC. Its translation is CASSSGGPTYEQYF.

The gene calls are TRBV27 and TRBJ1-1; TRBD1 agrees at 9 bases. CDR1 MNHEY and CDR2 SMNVEV come from the germline V gene (reference sequence). The length of the CDR3 is 14 residues. The V gene end was trimmed by 6 bases and the J gene end by 2 bases; junction bases not matched to a gene: 4. CDR3 sequence reads: CASRTGGGNTEAFF. The CDR3 bases are TGTGCCAGCAGGACAGGGGGTGGAAACACTGAAGCTTTCTTT.

The chain has TRBV6-2 or TRBV6-3 and TRBJ2-7, with TRBD1 as a possible D gene (5 bases). The CDR3 consists of 14 residues. Trimming shortened V by 2 bases and J by 3 bases, and 11 bases separated the two germline ends. Per germline, CDR1 MNHEY and CDR2 SVGEGT. CDR3 amino acids: CASSYVQGHYEQYF. CDR3 nucleotide sequence: TGTGCCAGCAGTTACGTCCAGGGTCACTACGAGCAGTACTTC.

The chain joins TRBV4-3 to TRBJ2-3, with 8 bases lining up with TRBD1. CDR1 and CDR2 from the germline V gene are LGHNA and YSLEER. J lost 4 bases, V lost 0 bases, and 6 bases had no gene match. This CDR3 region has 16 residues. CDR3 DNA: TGCGCCAGCAGCCAAGACAGGGGGCAGGGTGCAGATACGCAGTATTTT. It translates to CASSQDRGQGADTQYF.

The V gene is TRBV7-9, the J gene TRBJ2-5; 9 bases are shared with TRBD2. The V gene end was trimmed by 4 bases and the J gene end by 2 bases; junction bases not matched to a gene: 5. Germline CDR1 is SEHNR and CDR2 is FQNEAQ (reference sequence). The CDR3 is made up of 15 amino acids. As DNA, the CDR3 is TGTGCCAGCAGCTCCCCGGGACTAGCTCAAGAGACCCAGTACTTC. As protein: CASSSPGLAQETQYF. Together with reference TRBV7-9 and TRBJ2-5, the CDR3 gives the full variable domain: DTGVSQNPRHKITKRGQNVTFRCDPISEHNRLYWYRQTLGQGPEFLTYFQNEAQLEKSRLLSDRFSAERPKGSFSTLEIQRTEQGDSAMYLCASSSPGLAQETQYFGPGTRLLVL.

J is TRBJ2-7 and V is TRBV12-3 or TRBV12-4, with TRBD1 identical over 8 bases. There are 14 residues in the CDR3. The trim removed 7 bases at V and 3 bases at J, leaving 8 bases unmatched. In DNA, the CDR3 is TGTGCCAGCAAAAACGGACAGGGTTACTACGAGCAGTACTTC. As protein: CASKNGQGYYEQYF.

This rearrangement joins TRBV21-1 to TRBJ1-1; the DNA was not used to check the table's D call, TRBD1. TRBV21-1 is deemed a pseudogene. The CDR3 length is 12 residues. The CDR3 loop is CASYRGGTVAFF. The CDR3 nucleotides are TGTGCCAGTTACAGGGGCGGCACGGTAGCTTTCTTT.

The rearrangement links TRBV20-1 to TRBJ2-7, with 7 bases aligning to TRBD2. V lost 0 bases and J lost 4; bases outside the gene matches: 0. The CDR3 has 12 residues. The germline V gene has CDR1 DFQATT and CDR2 SNEGSKA (reference sequence). In DNA, the CDR3 is TGCAGTGCTAGAGAGCGGGAGTACGAGCAGTACTTC. The encoded protein is CSAREREYEQYF.

The V gene is TRBV30, the J gene TRBJ2-1, with TRBD2 identical over 9 bases. The CDR3 covers 14 residues. The germline gives CDR1 GTSNPN, CDR2 SVGIG (reference sequence). Trimming at V came to 2 bases and at J to 5 bases, leaving 4 bases not matched to a gene. The CDR3 coding sequence is TGTGCCTGGAGTAAGGCGGGAGGGAACAATGAGCAGTTCTTC. Translation gives CAWSKAGGNNEQFF.

V gene TRBV14 combines with J gene TRBJ2-7; 10 nucleotides align to TRBD2. The CDR3 is 15 amino acids. Germline CDR1 is SGHDN and CDR2 is FVKESK. Germline trimming cut 2 bases from V and 3 bases from J; bases unmatched to any gene: 4. CDR3 in amino acids: CASSQYLAGVYEQYF. The CDR3, as DNA: TGTGCCAGCAGCCAATACCTAGCGGGAGTCTACGAGCAGTACTTC.

This chain connects TRBV6-1 to TRBJ1-1; TRBD1 aligns across 7 bases. V gave up 5 bases and J gave up 0 bases; unmatched junction bases: 6. The CDR3 sequence is 15 residues long. Germline assignment: CDR1 MNHNS and CDR2 SASEGT. The CDR3 region has the DNA TGTGCCAGCAGTTTAACAGGGGCAATGAACACTGAAGCTTTCTTT. As protein: CASSLTGAMNTEAFF.